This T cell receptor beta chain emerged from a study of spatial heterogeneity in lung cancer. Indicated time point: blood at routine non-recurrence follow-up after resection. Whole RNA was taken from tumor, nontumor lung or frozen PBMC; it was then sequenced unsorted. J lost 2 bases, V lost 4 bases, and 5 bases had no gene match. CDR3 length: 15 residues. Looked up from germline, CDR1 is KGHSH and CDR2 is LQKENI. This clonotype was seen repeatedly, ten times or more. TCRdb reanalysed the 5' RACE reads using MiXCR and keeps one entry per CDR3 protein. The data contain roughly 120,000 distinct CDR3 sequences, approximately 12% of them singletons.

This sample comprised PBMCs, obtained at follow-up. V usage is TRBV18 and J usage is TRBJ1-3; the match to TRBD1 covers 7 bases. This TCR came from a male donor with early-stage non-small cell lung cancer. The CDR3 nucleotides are TGTGCCAGCTCACAAGGACAGGCGGCTGGAAACACCATATATTTT. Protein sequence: CASSQGQAAGNTIYF. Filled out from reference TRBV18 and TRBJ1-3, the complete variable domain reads NAGVMQNPRHLVRRRGQEARLRCSPMKGHSHVYWYRQLPEEGLKFMVYLQKENIIDESGMPKERFSAEFPKEGPSILRIQQVVRGDSAAYFCASSQGQAAGNTIYFGEGSWLTVV.